This T cell receptor beta chain came from a study of TIL therapy for anti-PD-1-resistant metastatic lung cancer. Overall study results and limits: Patients were highly selected, enriched for treatment-naive, never-smoker and oncogene-addicted cases. Infused TIL clonotypes partially replaced the baseline blood repertoire, then decayed over months.

CDR3 length: 16 amino acids. CDR1 is LGHDT and CDR2 is YNNKEL in the germline V gene (reference sequence). Losses at the gene ends were 4 bases for V and 2 bases for J; bases not matched to a gene: 7. Comment on this clone: Its antigen is unidentified.

The libraries were made with immunoSEQ v3. Generated by immunoSEQ multiplex PCR, the TCRdb table keeps only in-frame clones and is missing some. Of approximately 60,000 clones in the sample, 80% to 90% were seen once. The time point here: pre-treatment sample, taken before nivolumab and TIL therapy. Adults with stage 4 NSCLC were enrolled in a phase I trial. The chain has TRBV3-1 (or the pseudogene TRBV3-2) and TRBJ2-2; 7 bases map to TRBD2. The sequence was collected from a person aged 30 to 80 with non-small cell lung cancer. Source: blood, taken at baseline. CDR3 sequence reads: CASSPRLAPNTGELFF. The CDR3 bases are TGTGCCAGCAGCCCGCGACTAGCCCCAAACACCGGGGAGCTGTTTTTT.